The present entry profiles one T cell receptor (beta chain) with its context. The antigen remains unidentified. At one end the junction does not follow the germline gene, possibly because of a read error. This sample was included in a study of molecular identifiers for immune sequencing clone quantification. Background on the study: With replicates, the RNA of around 18,000 or 91,000 naive CD8 cells was split five ways and four were sequenced.

TCRdb used MiXCR to reprocess the PCR reads, holding one entry per CDR3 protein. The sample has about 320,000 distinct CDR3 sequences; around 21% are singletons. Study findings and constraints: Clones above 20 RNA copies contained over 97% of effector molecules and under 1% of naive molecules.

The length of the CDR3 is 16 residues. CDR1 is MNHEY and CDR2 is SMNVEV in the germline V gene (reference sequence). Libraries from naive CD8 cells were generated from about 20,000 to 1,000,000 sorted cells (with 10%, 30% or 50% RNA). The rearrangement uses TRBV27 and TRBJ2-7, with D maybe TRBD1 (5 bases). The sequence came from a human donor in good health. Some libraries in this study had Jurkat cell RNA spiked in. The sample comprised naive CD8+ T cells from blood, with Jurkat cell RNA spiked in. Subset indicated: FACS-sorted CD8+CD4-CCR7+CD45RA+ naive T cells. CDR3 sequence: CVSSTRGRAFSYEQYF. CDR3 bases: TGTGTCAGCAGCACTCGTGGCAGGGCCTTTTCCTACGAGCAGTACTTC.